The 14 T cell receptor beta chains below come from one sample, sequenced in a study of T cell changes during pregnancy in multiple sclerosis. TCRdb keeps only in-frame clones here, not all; method: immunoSEQ multiplex PCR. The sample has 90,000 to 95,000 clones; around 93% are singletons. Sequencing used peripheral blood, obtained in the third trimester of pregnancy. All receptors come from a female donor with multiple sclerosis, enrolled in a pregnancy study.

V is TRBV5-6 and J is TRBJ1-1, with D possibly being TRBD1 (6 bases). The CDR3 spans 12 residues. Germline values: CDR1 SGHDT, CDR2 YYEEEE. Trimming removed 2 bases from V and 4 bases from J, with 6 bases in between. DNA of the CDR3: TGTGCCAGCAGCTTCAGGGGCACTGAAGCTTTCTTT. The encoded protein is CASSFRGTEAFF.

The chain couples TRBV28 to TRBJ1-5; 9 nucleotides agree with TRBD1. This CDR3 comprises 14 residues. CDR1 and CDR2 from the germline V gene are MDHEN and SYDVKM. V shed 2 bases, J shed 4 bases, and the junction held 0 bases outside the gene matches. The CDR3 DNA reads TGTGCCAGCAGTTTAGGACAGGGGAATCAGCCCCAGCATTTT. Amino acids: CASSLGQGNQPQHF.

This clone was observed at least ten times. This sequence joins TRBV4-1 and TRBJ2-4, with 11 bases fitting TRBD2. The J segment lost 8 bases and the V segment lost 3 bases, leaving 12 bases of the junction unmatched. CDR3 size: 17 residues. Germline V gene lookup returns CDR1 MGHRA and CDR2 YSYEKL. The CDR3 region has the DNA TGCGCCAGCAGCCATAGGTCTAGCGGGAGGTCGGGAGACATTCAGTACTTC. This translates into CASSHRSSGRSGDIQYF.

The V gene is TRBV7-9, the J gene TRBJ1-4; 11 bases align to TRBD1. The trim removed 4 bases at V and 7 bases at J, leaving 11 bases unmatched. This CDR3 region has 17 residues. Germline V gives CDR1 SEHNR, CDR2 FQNEAQ (reference sequence). CDR3 sequence reads: CASSSGQGAQEVEKLFF. In DNA, the CDR3 is TGTGCCAGCAGCTCAGGACAGGGGGCGCAGGAGGTTGAAAAACTGTTTTTT.

J is TRBJ1-4 and V is TRBV7-2; weak D call: TRBD1 (5 bases). The CDR3 spans 14 residues. V was trimmed by 4 bases and J by 5 bases, leaving 11 bases between them. The germline gives CDR1 SGHTA, CDR2 FQGNSA. The CDR3, as DNA: TGTGCCAGCAGCTCTCAGGGTGGGAATGAAAAACTGTTTTTT. It codes for CASSSQGGNEKLFF. Full variable domain (remainder filled in from reference TRBV7-2 and TRBJ1-4): GAGVSQSPSNKVTEKGKDVELRCDPISGHTALYWYRQSLGQGLEFLIYFQGNSAPDKSGLPSDRFSAERTGGSVSTLTIQRTQQEDSAVYLCASSSQGGNEKLFFGSGTQLSVL.

This clone was seen a single time. The V gene is TRBV27, the J gene TRBJ1-5; maybe TRBD1 (6 bases). V was clipped by 2 bases and J by 3 bases, with 8 bases between them. The CDR3 runs 14 residues. CDR1 and CDR2 (germline): MNHEY, SMNVEV (reference sequence). The CDR3 DNA follows: TGTGCCAGCAGTTTAGACAGGCTCAATCAGCCCCAGCATTTT. This gives the protein CASSLDRLNQPQHF.

This clone was detected only once. The V gene is TRBV28, the J gene TRBJ2-7, with D perhaps matching TRBD1 (6 bases). The germline CDR1 and CDR2 sequences are MDHEN and SYDVKM. Trimming stripped 5 bases from V and 3 bases from J, with 11 bases between. The length of the CDR3 is 13 residues. The CDR3 region is CASSEQGRYEQYF. CDR3 bases: TGTGCCAGCAGTGAACAGGGCCGCTACGAGCAGTACTTC.

The genes are TRBV6-1 and TRBJ2-1; maybe TRBD1 (6 bases). Germline V gene data show CDR1 as MNHNS and CDR2 as SASEGT. This CDR3 comprises 13 residues. The V end was cut by 4 bases, the J end by 13 bases, with 17 bases between. The CDR3 protein is CASSGQAPLRQFF. CDR3 sequence (DNA): TGTGCCAGCAGTGGACAGGCTCCTCTACGTCAGTTCTTC.

This chain connects TRBV5-4 to TRBJ2-3; D gene ambiguous. This CDR3 comprises 17 residues. Per germline, CDR1 SGHNT and CDR2 YYREEE (reference sequence). Trimming stripped 4 bases from V and 0 bases from J, with 18 bases between. CDR3 in amino acids: CASSPGGYRASTDTQYF. CDR3 DNA sequence: TGTGCCAGCAGCCCGGGTGGCTACCGTGCTAGCACAGATACGCAGTATTTT. The whole variable domain, filled in from reference TRBV5-4 and TRBJ2-3, reads ETGVTQSPTHLIKTRGQQVTLRCSSQSGHNTVSWYQQALGQGPQFIFQYYREEENGRGNFPPRFSGLQFPNYSSELNVNALELDDSALYLCASSPGGYRASTDTQYFGPGTRLTVL.

V gene TRBV7-9 combines with J gene TRBJ2-7, with 8 bases that match TRBD1. The CDR3 runs 19 residues. The V and J ends lost 1 base and 2 bases, in that order; junction bases with no gene match: 16. From germline, CDR1 is SEHNR and CDR2 FQNEAQ (reference sequence). The CDR3 here is CASSLDPGGGRGLPYEQYF. CDR3 DNA sequence: TGTGCCAGCAGCTTAGATCCAGGGGGCGGCCGAGGACTCCCCTACGAGCAGTACTTC.

This clone was detected once. The chain couples TRBV21-1 to TRBJ2-2; TRBD2, the D gene given by the table, was not confirmed from the DNA. TRBV21-1 is marked as a pseudogene. The CDR3 sequence is 21 residues long. This chain's CDR3 is CASSKVTNKVRDYHRGGELFF. Here the CDR3 DNA reads TGTGCCAGCAGCAAAGTAACGAATAAGGTAAGGGACTACCATAGGGGCGGGGAGCTGTTTTTT.

The genes are TRBV5-6 and TRBJ1-5; perhaps TRBD1 as D (5 bases). V lost 4 bases and J 0 bases, leaving 11 bases between the germline ends. The CDR3 is 15 residues long. Per the germline V gene, CDR1 is SGHDT and CDR2 is YYEEEE. The CDR3, as DNA: TGTGCCAGCAGCCTGGGGCCGTCTAGCAATCAGCCCCAGCATTTT. Amino acids: CASSLGPSSNQPQHF.

The chain carries TRBV4-2 and TRBJ2-5; 12 bases match TRBD1. V was pared by 1 base and J by 5 bases, with 5 bases of the junction left unmatched. Germline CDR1 and CDR2: LGHNA and YNFKEQ. This CDR3 has 16 residues. The CDR3 spells CASSQGAGQGAETQYF. Written as DNA, the CDR3 is TGTGCCAGCAGCCAAGGTGCGGGACAGGGGGCGGAGACCCAGTACTTC.

The V gene is TRBV10-3, the J gene TRBJ1-3, with a tentative D call TRBD1 (6 bases). Trimming pared 3 bases from V and 0 bases from J, leaving 12 bases between. Germline CDR1 reads ENHRY; CDR2 reads SYGVKD. The CDR3 totals 16 residues. CDR3 bases: TGTGCCATCAGTGACAGGACAGCCAACTCTGGAAACACCATATATTTT. This gives the protein CAISDRTANSGNTIYF.